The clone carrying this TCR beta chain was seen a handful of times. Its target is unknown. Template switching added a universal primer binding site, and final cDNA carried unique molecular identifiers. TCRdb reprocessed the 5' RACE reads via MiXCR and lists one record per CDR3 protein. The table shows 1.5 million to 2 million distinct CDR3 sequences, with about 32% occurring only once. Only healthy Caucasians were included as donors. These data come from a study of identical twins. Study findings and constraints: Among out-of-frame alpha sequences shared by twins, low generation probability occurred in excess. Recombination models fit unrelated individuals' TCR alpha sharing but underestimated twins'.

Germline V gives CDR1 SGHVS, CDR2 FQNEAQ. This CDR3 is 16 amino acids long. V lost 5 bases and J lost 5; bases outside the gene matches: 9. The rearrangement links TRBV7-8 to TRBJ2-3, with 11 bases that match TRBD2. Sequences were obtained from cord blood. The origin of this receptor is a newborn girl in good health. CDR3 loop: CASSVLLAGAEDTQYF. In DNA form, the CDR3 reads TGTGCCAGCAGCGTCCTACTAGCGGGAGCTGAAGATACGCAGTATTTT.